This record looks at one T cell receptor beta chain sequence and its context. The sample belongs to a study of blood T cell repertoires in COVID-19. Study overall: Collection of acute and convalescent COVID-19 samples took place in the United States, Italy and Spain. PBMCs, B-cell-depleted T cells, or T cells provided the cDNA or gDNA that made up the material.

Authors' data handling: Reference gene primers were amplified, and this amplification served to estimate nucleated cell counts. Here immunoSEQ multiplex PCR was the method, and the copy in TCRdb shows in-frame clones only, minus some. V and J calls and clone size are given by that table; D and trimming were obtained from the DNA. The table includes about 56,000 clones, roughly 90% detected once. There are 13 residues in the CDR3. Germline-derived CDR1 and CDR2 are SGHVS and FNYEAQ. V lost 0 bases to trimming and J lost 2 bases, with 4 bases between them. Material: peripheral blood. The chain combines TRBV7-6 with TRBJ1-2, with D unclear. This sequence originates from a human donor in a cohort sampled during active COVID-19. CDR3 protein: CASSLAQNYGYTF. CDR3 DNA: TGTGCCAGCAGCTTAGCACAGAACTATGGCTACACCTTC.